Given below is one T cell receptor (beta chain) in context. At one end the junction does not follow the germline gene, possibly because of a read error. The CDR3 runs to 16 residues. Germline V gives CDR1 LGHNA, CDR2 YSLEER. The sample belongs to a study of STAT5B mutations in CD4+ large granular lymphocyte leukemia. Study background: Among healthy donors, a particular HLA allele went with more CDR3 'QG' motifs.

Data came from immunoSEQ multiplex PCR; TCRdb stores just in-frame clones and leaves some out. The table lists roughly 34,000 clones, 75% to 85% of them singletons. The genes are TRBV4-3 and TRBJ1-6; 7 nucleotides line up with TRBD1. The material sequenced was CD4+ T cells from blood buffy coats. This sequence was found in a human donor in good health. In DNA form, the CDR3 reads TGCGCCAGCAGCCAAACATCGACAGGGTATACTTCACCCCTCCACTTT. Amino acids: CASSQTSTGYTSPLHF.